This TCR beta chain was recorded in a study of CD8 T cells in Susac syndrome. CDR1 and CDR2 from the germline V gene are DFQATT and SNEGSKA (reference sequence). The V end was cut by 6 bases, the J end by 5 bases, with 16 bases between. The CDR3 covers 13 residues. This clonotype has only one observation. The sequenced target, TCR beta, came from blood CD8+ and CD4+ T cells. While CD8+ and CD4+ T cells were isolated negatively, TEMRA cells were enriched by FACS. The RNA input was about 0.5 to 1 ug, and it was reverse transcribed with random hexamers. It was immunoSEQ multiplex PCR that amplified TCR beta CDR3 across 54 Vbeta and 13 Jbeta. TCRdb re-called the immunoSEQ multiplex PCR reads with MiXCR, one entry per CDR3 protein. The repertoire has more than 150,000 distinct CDR3 sequences, 90% to 95% of them found once; the top ten carry over 0.12%.

The sequenced material came from CD4+ T cells from PBMCs. The receptor's source is a human donor in good health. The chain uses TRBV20-1 and TRBJ1-1; the D gene is possibly TRBD1 (6 bases). CDR3 DNA: TGCAGTGCCTACAGGGATGCGCGGACTGAAGCTTTCTTT. Translated, it gives CSAYRDARTEAFF.